This TCR beta chain was profiled in a study of blood T cell repertoires in COVID-19 (TCRdb year 2020). Background for the entire study: The collaborator samples originated in the United States, Italy and Spain and spanned the acute and convalescent phases of COVID-19. Nearly every sample came with metadata listing a de-identified subject ID, COVID-19 status, age in years and sex. Subjects who had been exposed to COVID-19, were actively infected with it, or had recovered from it provided the deeply sampled blood TCRbeta repertoires that made up the dataset. Where HLA class I and class II types were available, the types were taken from metadata supplied by the sample provider, not from assay-based typing. Samples were obtained from the ongoing ImmuneRACE study (first 160 participants) and from 1,200 or so subjects provided by 6 global collaborators. The repertoires were released in a freely available public database meant as a resource for research on the immune response to SARS-CoV-2. The prospective study material was composed of cDNA or gDNA derived from T cells, B-cell-depleted T cells, or PBMCs.

CDR3 length: 15 amino acids, cysteine to phenylalanine. This entry keeps only the CDR3 DNA: 45 bases, framed from base 1. Germline trimming: 4 bases from V, 6 bases from J; junction bases outside gene matches: 10. CDR1 and CDR2 are drawn from the germline V gene: SGHRS, YFSETQ. Points on this clone: The antigen this receptor binds is unknown. No base qualities exist here, and no much larger clone lies one base off it.

Whole blood was collected in K2EDTA tubes by collaborating institutions according to the institutions' own protocols. Collaborator samples were shipped for TCRbeta analysis as frozen whole blood, isolated PBMCs, or DNA extracted from either sample type. Results the study describes overall, beyond this receptor: Clinical and demographic metadata were provided uncurated, with the amount varying by source and participant.

The immunoSEQ Assay, a bias-controlled multiplex PCR, was used to amplify TCRbeta CDR3 regions from genomic DNA. The paper's data handling went like this. Nucleated cell counts per sample were estimated from amplification of reference gene primers within the assay. To quantify the absolute abundance of each unique TCRbeta CDR3 rearrangement, sequence reads were collapsed and filtered. Productive Simpson clonality was computed per sample as the square root of Simpson's diversity index over productive rearrangements. Sourced from immuneACCESS, this table was stored by TCRdb with only in-frame sequences that have V and J called. A share of the clones is absent; for the studies checked, an unresolved V gene accounts for under half, and the remainder has no known explanation. V, J and clone size derive from that table, while D and trimming were established from the DNA sequence. This sample is represented by around 62,000 clones; 85% of them were singletons. The ten largest make up more than 20% of the sample.

The rearranged chain carries TRBV5-1 and TRBJ1-2; the central 9 bases match TRBD1. This receptor was obtained from a man in his fifties with acute or convalescent COVID-19. Specimen: peripheral blood. CDR3 loop: CASSRTGDLMDGYTF. The sequenced DNA is TGCGCCAGCAGCAGGACAGGGGATTTGATGGATGGCTACACCTTC.